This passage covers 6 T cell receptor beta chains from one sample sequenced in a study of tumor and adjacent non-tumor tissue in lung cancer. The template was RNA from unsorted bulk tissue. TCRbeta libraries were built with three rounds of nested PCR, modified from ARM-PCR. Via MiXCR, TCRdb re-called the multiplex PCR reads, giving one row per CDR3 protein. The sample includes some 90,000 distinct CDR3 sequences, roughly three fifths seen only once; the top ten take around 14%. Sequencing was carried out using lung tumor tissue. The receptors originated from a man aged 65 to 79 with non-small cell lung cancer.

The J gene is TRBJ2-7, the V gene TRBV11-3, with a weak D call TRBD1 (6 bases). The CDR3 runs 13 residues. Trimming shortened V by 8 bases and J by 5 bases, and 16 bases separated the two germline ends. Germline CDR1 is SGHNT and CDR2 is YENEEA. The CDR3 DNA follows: TGTGCCAGCGGCATGACAGGAGGCAACGAGCAGTACTTC. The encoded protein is CASGMTGGNEQYF.

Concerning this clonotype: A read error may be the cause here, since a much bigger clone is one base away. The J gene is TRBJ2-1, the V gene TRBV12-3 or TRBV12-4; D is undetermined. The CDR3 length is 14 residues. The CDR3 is CARHGEANYNEHFF. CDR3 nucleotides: TGTGCCAGGCATGGGGAAGCAAACTACAATGAGCACTTCTTC.

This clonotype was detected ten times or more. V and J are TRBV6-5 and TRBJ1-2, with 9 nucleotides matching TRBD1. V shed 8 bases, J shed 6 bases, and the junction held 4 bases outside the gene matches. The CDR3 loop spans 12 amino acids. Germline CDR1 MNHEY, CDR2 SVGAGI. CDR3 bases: TGTGCCAGCCGACGGGACAGGGATGGCTACACCTTC. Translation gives CASRRDRDGYTF.

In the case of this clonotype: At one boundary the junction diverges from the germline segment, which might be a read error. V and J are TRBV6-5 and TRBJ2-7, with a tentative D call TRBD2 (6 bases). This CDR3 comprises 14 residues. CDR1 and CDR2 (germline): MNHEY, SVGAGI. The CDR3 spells CTSGRSGGSYGQYF. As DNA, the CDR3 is TGTACCAGCGGGCGGTCGGGTGGTTCCTACGGGCAGTACTTC.

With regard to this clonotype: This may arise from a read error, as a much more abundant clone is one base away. For the CDR3, the DNA is TGTGTCAGCAGTTGGAGCACCGGGGAGCTGTTTTTT. As protein: CVSSWSTGELFF. This chain links TRBV27 with TRBJ2-2; D not certain. Looked up from germline, CDR1 is MNHEY and CDR2 is SMNVEV (reference sequence). The CDR3 is 12 residues long.

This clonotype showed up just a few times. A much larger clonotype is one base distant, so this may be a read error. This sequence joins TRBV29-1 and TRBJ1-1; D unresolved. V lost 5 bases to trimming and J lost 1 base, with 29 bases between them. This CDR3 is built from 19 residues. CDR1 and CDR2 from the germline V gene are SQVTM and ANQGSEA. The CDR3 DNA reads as TGCAGCGTTTTGGGTTCAGTGGGAACTACCGATCCCTGGAACACTGAAGCTTTCTTT. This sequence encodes CSVLGSVGTTDPWNTEAFF.